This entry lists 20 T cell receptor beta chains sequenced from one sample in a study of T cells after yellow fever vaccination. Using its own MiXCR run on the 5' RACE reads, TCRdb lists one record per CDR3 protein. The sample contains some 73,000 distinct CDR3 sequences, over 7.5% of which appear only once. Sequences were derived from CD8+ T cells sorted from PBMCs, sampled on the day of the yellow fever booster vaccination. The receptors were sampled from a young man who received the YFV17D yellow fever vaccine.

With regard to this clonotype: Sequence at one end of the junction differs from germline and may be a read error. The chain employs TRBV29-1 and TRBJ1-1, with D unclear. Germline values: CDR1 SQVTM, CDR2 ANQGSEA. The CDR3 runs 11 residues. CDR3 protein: CSVEGRTEAFF. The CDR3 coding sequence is TGCAGCGTCGAAGGGCGCACTGAAGCTTTCTTT.

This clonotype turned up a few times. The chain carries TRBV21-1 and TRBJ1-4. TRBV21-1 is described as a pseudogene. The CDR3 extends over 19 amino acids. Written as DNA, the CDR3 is TGTGCCAGCAGCAACCCAAGCCCAGCCATCGTGAGGCGAGGTGAAAAACTGTTTTTT. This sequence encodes CASSNPSPAIVRRGEKLFF.

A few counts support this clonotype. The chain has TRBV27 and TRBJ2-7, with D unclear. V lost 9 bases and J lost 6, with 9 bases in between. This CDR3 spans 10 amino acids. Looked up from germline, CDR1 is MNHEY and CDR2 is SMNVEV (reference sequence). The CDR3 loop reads CASYSLEQYF. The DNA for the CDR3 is TGTGCCAGTTATTCTCTCGAGCAGTACTTC.

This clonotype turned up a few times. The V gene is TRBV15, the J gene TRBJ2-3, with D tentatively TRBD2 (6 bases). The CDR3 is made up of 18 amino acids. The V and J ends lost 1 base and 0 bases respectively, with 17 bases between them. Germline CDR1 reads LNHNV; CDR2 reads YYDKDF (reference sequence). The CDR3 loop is CATSRATIAETSTDTQYF. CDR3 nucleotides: TGTGCCACCAGCAGAGCAACAATAGCGGAGACTAGCACAGATACGCAGTATTTT.

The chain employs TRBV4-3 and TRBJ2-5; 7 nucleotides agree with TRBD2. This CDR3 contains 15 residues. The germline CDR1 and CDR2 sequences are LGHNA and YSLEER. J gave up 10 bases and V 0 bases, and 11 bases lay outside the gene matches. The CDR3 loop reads CASSQEGYAAGDQYF. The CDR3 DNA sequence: TGCGCCAGCAGCCAAGAAGGGTACGCGGCGGGGGACCAGTACTTC.

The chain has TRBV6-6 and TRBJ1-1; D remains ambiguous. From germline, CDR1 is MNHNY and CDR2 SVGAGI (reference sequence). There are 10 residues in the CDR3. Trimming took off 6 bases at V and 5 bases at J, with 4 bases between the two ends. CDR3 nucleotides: TGTGCCAGCAGGTCTACTGAAGCTTTCTTT. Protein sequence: CASRSTEAFF.

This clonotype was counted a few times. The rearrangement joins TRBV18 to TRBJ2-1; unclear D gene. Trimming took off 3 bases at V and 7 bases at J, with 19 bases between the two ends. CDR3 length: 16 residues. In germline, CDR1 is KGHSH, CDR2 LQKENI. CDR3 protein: CASSPDPLQPLNEQFF. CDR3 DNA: TGTGCCAGCTCACCCGACCCACTTCAGCCACTAAATGAGCAGTTCTTC.

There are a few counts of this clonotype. The CDR3, as DNA: TGCAGTGCTCGCCCGCACAGGGCGGCGGAGACCCAGTACTTC. Protein sequence: CSARPHRAAETQYF. The rearrangement uses TRBV20-1 and TRBJ2-5; possibly TRBD1 for D (6 bases). V was clipped by 5 bases and J by 5 bases, with 18 bases between them. The CDR3 has 14 amino acids. Germline-derived CDR1 and CDR2 are DFQATT and SNEGSKA (reference sequence).

The CDR3 DNA reads TGCAATCTCGGGGAAGTCACTGAAGCTTTCTTT. It is translated as CNLGEVTEAFF. The rearrangement links TRBV20-1 to TRBJ1-1; no reliable D call. The CDR3 has 11 amino acids. Germline V lookup: CDR1 DFQATT, CDR2 SNEGSKA (reference sequence).

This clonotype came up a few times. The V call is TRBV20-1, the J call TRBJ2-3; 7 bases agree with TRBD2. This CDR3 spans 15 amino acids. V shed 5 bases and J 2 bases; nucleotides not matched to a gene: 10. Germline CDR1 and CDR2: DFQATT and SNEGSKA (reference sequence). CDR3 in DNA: TGCAGTGCTCGACCTCGGGGGGATCCCACAGATACGCAGTATTTT. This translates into CSARPRGDPTDTQYF.

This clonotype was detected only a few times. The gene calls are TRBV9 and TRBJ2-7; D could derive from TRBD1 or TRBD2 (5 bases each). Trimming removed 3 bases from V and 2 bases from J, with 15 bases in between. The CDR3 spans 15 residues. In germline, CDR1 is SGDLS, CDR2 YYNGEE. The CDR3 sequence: CASSASGTDPYEQYF. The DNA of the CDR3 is TGTGCCAGCAGCGCCTCCGGGACGGACCCCTACGAGCAGTACTTC.

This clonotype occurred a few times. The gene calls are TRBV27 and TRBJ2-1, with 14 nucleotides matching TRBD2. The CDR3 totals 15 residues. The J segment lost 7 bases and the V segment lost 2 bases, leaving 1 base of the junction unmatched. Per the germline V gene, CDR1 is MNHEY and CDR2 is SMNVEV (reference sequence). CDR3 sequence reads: CASSLGTSGRNEQFF. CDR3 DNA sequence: TGTGCCAGCAGTTTAGGGACTAGCGGGAGAAATGAGCAGTTCTTC.

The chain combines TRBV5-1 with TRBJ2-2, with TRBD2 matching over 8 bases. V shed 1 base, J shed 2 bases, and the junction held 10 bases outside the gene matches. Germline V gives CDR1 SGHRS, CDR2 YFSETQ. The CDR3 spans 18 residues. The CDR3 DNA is TGCGCCAGCAGCTTGCCCATTCAGGTAGCGGGAAACACCGGGGAGCTGTTTTTT. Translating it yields CASSLPIQVAGNTGELFF.

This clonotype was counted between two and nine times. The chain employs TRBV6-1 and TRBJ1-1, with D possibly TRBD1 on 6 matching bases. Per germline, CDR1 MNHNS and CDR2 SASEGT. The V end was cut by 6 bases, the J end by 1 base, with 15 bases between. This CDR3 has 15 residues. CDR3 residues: CASRPRAGANTEAFF. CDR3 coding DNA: TGTGCCAGCAGACCCCGGGCAGGGGCGAACACTGAAGCTTTCTTT.

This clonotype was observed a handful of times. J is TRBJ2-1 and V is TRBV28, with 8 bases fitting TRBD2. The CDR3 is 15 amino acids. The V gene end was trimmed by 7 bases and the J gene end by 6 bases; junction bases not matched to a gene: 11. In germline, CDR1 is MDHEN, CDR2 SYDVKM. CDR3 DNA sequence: TGTGCCAGCACCGATTGGGAAGGGACTAGCAATGAGCAGTTCTTC. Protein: CASTDWEGTSNEQFF.

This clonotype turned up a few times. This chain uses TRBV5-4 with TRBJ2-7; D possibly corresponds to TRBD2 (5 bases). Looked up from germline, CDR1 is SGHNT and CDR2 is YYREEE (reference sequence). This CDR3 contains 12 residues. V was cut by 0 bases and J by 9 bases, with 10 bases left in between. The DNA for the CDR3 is TGTGCCAGCAGCTTGGATGGAGGCGGGCAGTACTTC. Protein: CASSLDGGGQYF.

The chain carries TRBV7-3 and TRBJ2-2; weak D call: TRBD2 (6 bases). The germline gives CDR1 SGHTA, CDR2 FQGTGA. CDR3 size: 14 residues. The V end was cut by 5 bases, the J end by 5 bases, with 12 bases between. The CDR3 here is CASSPHLATGELFF. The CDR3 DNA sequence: TGTGCCAGCAGCCCCCATCTAGCGACCGGGGAGCTGTTTTTT.

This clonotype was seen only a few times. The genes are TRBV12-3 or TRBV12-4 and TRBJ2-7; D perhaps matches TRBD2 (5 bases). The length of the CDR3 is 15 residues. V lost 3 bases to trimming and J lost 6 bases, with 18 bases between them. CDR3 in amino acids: CASSLETGLPREQYF. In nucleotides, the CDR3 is TGTGCCAGCAGTTTGGAGACTGGACTCCCCCGCGAGCAGTACTTC.

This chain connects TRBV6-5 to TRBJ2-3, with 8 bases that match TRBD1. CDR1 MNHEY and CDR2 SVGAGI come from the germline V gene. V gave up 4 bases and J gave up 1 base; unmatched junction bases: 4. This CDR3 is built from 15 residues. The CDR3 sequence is CASSSQGAGTDTQYF. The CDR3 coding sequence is TGTGCCAGCAGTTCCCAGGGGGCGGGCACAGATACGCAGTATTTT.

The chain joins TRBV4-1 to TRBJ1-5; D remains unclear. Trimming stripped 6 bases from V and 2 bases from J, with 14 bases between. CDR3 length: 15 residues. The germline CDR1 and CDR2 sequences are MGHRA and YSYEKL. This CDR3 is CASSSLAGRNQPQHF. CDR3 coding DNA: TGCGCCAGCAGTTCCCTGGCAGGACGCAATCAGCCCCAGCATTTT.